This TCR beta chain was captured by sequencing in a study of identical twins (dated by TCRdb to 2016 to 2018). About the investigation overall: TCR alpha and beta repertoires from monozygotic twins, unrelated adults of various ages and cord blood were deep-sequenced to test whether fetal clonotypes persist. To rule out contamination, replicate twin experiments were performed at different times with different library preparation protocols.

Results and caveats for the whole study, not just this receptor: Fewer insertions were carried by abundant cord blood beta clonotypes, a similar but weaker trend appeared in young adult naive repertoires, and no such trend appeared in memory repertoires. Invariant T cells such as MAIT and iNKT could partly confound zero-insertion analyses, though diverse VJ usage argued against this for most clonotypes. Out-of-frame TCR alpha sequences shared between twins showed an excess of low generation-probability sequences compared with coincidental sharing between unrelated individuals. In monozygotic twins, recombination models systematically underestimated out-of-frame TCR alpha sharing, but the models matched the sharing seen between unrelated individuals. Because the same donors could not be followed over many years, the conclusions relied on cross-sectional statistical analysis. In beta out-of-frame sequences, excess twin sharing was weaker, because having fewer shared sequences lowered the signal-to-noise ratio.

This clonotype was recorded many times. Its antigen is not yet known. The sample holds no much larger clone one base away, and base qualities are not on file. Every donor in the study was a healthy Caucasian. Three pairs of female monozygotic twins, all aged about 18 to 29 years, made up the twin cohort. Miltenyi CD45RO+ enrichment and human naive T-cell isolation kits were used to isolate memory (CD45RO+) and naive T cells from PBMC. The CDR3 measures 14 amino acids from cysteine to phenylalanine. Just CDR3 DNA is preserved here, 42 bases in frame from base 1. The germline V gene (reference sequence) yields LNHDA for CDR1 and SQIVND for CDR2. The trim is 5 bases for V and 5 bases for J, with a gap of 13 bases between the germline ends. The library was prepared using 5' RACE. The listed sequencing device is Illumina HiSeq 2000. Template switching introduced a universal primer binding site; the final cDNA contained a unique molecular identifier, enabling accurate counting of TCR cDNA molecules. First-strand cDNA for TCR alpha and beta chains was synthesized from specific primers in the conserved constant-segment region. To control for contamination, every cDNA library carried two barcodes: a SMART-Mk sample barcode plus Illumina barcodes. TruSeq adapter sequences, together with Illumina sample barcodes, were added in two successive PCR steps. TCR alpha and beta cDNA libraries were sequenced on the Illumina HiSeq platform with custom primers. As for the original processing: MiGEC processed the raw reads to extract unique molecular identifiers, while MiXCR was used to determine the CDR3 positions. For each individual, recombination models were inferred using an EM algorithm with the repgenHMM and IGoR tools. The tcR package in R was used for shared clonotype analysis, with sharing normalized by the product of cloneset sizes. To study raw recombination without the effects of thymic and clonal selection, out-of-frame nonproductive sequences were analyzed. TCRdb's own reprocessing of the public reads used fastp at Q25 and MiXCR and kept productive beta chains. Each record represents a unique CDR3 protein, reported with the most common genes and DNA among its rows. TCRdb's processing, not the authors' own work, is the source of the V and J calls. The sample contains about 280,000 distinct CDR3 sequences, more than 6.5% of them found a single time. Approximately 2% of the sample lies in the top ten.

Separately, the same data were catalogued under a study of yellow fever vaccine responses in identical twins. The second investigation adds: According to the authors, in identical twins the way T cells responded to vaccination appeared partly convergent and partly personalized. Focusing on identical twins, the study followed the T cell clones that responded to the vaccine, and did so with precision.

This receptor was obtained from a young woman in good health. The rearrangement combines TRBV19 with TRBJ1-5; the D segment cannot be called with confidence. Sequenced: memory (CD45RO+) T cells sorted from blood. This sample's cell subset or site label indicates: CD45RO+ enriched T cells. The CDR3 sequence is CASSPDGEHQPQHF. The DNA is as follows: TGTGCCAGTAGTCCGGACGGTGAGCATCAGCCCCAGCATTTT.